Listed below are T cell receptor beta chains from one sample, sequenced in a study of PD-1 blockade in classical Hodgkin lymphoma. Here immunoSEQ multiplex PCR was the method, and the copy in TCRdb shows in-frame clones only, minus some. The sample yields around 26,000 clones, about 90% seen once. The material sequenced was CD4+ T cells from blood. The receptor source for this set is a human donor with classical Hodgkin lymphoma. Both conserved end residues are part of each CDR3. Only some rows state a clone size, as once, few, many or a class for expanded clones.

cdr3_aa	clone_size	cdr3_length	v_call	j_call
CASSEAPGTGNTIYF	NA	15	TRBV6-1	TRBJ1-3
CASSLRQGSYEQYF	NA	14	TRBV18	TRBJ2-7
CASRDRSYTDTQYF	NA	14	TRBV5-5	TRBJ2-3
CASTREAGAGNTIYF	few	15	TRBV7-2	TRBJ1-3
CASSFVGEGNQPQHF	NA	15	TRBV27	TRBJ1-5
CASSRTRGGRSYNEQFF	NA	17	TRBV5-6	TRBJ2-1
CASSRSGTSGDIQETQYF	NA	18	TRBV4-1	TRBJ2-5
CASSLGFSGGAFSYEQYF	NA	18	TRBV7-8	TRBJ2-7
CASSVGPDNEQFF	NA	13	TRBV9	TRBJ2-1
CASSRREGMRNQPQHF	few	16	TRBV19	TRBJ1-5
CASSRGSGGRADTQYF	NA	16	TRBV11-2	TRBJ2-3
CASSLGRHYEQYF	NA	13	TRBV5-6	TRBJ2-7
CASSLRASGQGSQETQYF	NA	18	TRBV5-1	TRBJ2-5
CAASSGGTDTQYF	NA	13	TRBV10-3	TRBJ2-3
CATSRDRSLKLFF	NA	13	TRBV15	TRBJ1-4
CASSYSADSGNTIYF	NA	15	TRBV6-5	TRBJ1-3
CASSIGSAGNEQFF	NA	14	TRBV19	TRBJ2-1
CASSLWGGWQTDQPQHF	NA	17	TRBV28	TRBJ1-5
CASSLSFRGPRETQYF	NA	16	TRBV7-2	TRBJ2-5
CASSPSPLGQVLANSNQPQHF	NA	21	TRBV18	TRBJ1-5
CASSPGQGGGYTF	NA	13	TRBV28	TRBJ1-2
CASSDSGGGDTQYF	NA	14	TRBV6-4	TRBJ2-3
CASSYGRRGGYGYTF	NA	15	TRBV6-6	TRBJ1-2
CASSSGTGLEKLFF	NA	14	TRBV5-1	TRBJ1-4
CASSSPRDKTYEQYF	NA	15	TRBV11-2	TRBJ2-7
CARRVARGGPYHEQFF	once	16	TRBV5-3	TRBJ2-1